A selection of T cell receptor beta chains follows, all from one sample in a study of cytomegalovirus exposure and HLA in healthy donors. Sequencing was performed with immunoSEQ multiplex PCR; in TCRdb, only in-frame clones are kept and a portion is missing. This table holds 20,000 to 25,000 clones. Sequenced sample: PBMCs. The receptors here all came from a man in his fifties or sixties in good health and CMV-seropositive. CDR3s include the opening cysteine and the closing phenylalanine or tryptophan. The D gene is left open where the match is weak.

cdr3_aa,cdr3_nt,d_call,j_call,v_call
CASSLDNPDTQYF,TGCGCCAGCAGCTTGGACAACCCAGATACGCAGTATTTT,-,TRBJ2-3,TRBV5-1
CASGRGGGRGETQYF,TGCGCCAGCGGGCGTGGCGGAGGGAGGGGAGAGACCCAGTACTTC,TRBD2,TRBJ2-5,TRBV5-1
CASSETRIPETQYF,TGTGCCAGCAGCGAAACTAGAATCCCAGAGACCCAGTACTTC,-,TRBJ2-5,TRBV5-8
CASNDAGALNTEAFF,TGCGCCAGCAATGACGCAGGGGCGCTGAACACTGAAGCTTTCTTT,-,TRBJ1-1,TRBV5-1
CATSSASGSYEQYF,TGTGCCACCAGCTCAGCTAGCGGGAGCTACGAGCAGTACTTC,TRBD2,TRBJ2-7,TRBV15
CASRGQGPNTEAFF,TGCGCCAGCAGAGGACAGGGGCCGAACACTGAAGCTTTCTTT,TRBD1,TRBJ1-1,TRBV10-2
CASSIRGDTEAFF,TGTGCCAGTAGTATCCGGGGTGACACTGAAGCTTTCTTT,-,TRBJ1-1,TRBV19
CATSRPGTSNQPQHF,TGTGCCACCAGCAGACCCGGTACGAGCAATCAGCCCCAGCATTTT,-,TRBJ1-5,TRBV15
CASSLVRANTGELFF,TGCGCCAGCAGCTTGGTCAGGGCGAACACCGGGGAGCTGTTTTTT,-,TRBJ2-2,TRBV5-1
CASSPEGAQTGYTF,TGTGCCAGCTCACCGGAGGGGGCCCAAACTGGCTACACCTTC,TRBD1,TRBJ1-2,TRBV18
CASSEEAGGASRTEAFF,TGTGCCAGCAGTGAAGAGGCAGGGGGCGCTTCGAGAACTGAAGCTTTCTTT,TRBD1,TRBJ1-1,TRBV6-1
CTSLTLREGIYEQYF,TGCACCAGCCTAACTCTGCGGGAGGGTATCTACGAGCAGTACTTC,-,TRBJ2-7,TRBV1
CASSLAGDRYPYEQYF,TGCGCCAGCAGCTTGGCCGGGGACAGGTATCCCTACGAGCAGTACTTC,TRBD1,TRBJ2-7,TRBV5-1
CASRSVTATNEKLFF,TGTGCCAGCAGATCTGTGACAGCAACTAATGAAAAACTGTTTTTT,-,TRBJ1-4,TRBV27
CASSLGGSGYEQYF,TGCGCCAGCAGCTTGGGAGGCAGTGGGTACGAGCAGTACTTC,-,TRBJ2-7,TRBV5-1
CASSPRTGDTEAFF,TGCGCCAGCAGCCCCCGGACAGGGGACACTGAAGCTTTCTTT,TRBD1,TRBJ1-1,TRBV5-1
CASIRGGANQPQHF,TGTGCCAGCATCCGAGGGGGAGCCAATCAGCCCCAGCATTTT,-,TRBJ1-5,TRBV5-7
CASSVGAFQPYEQYF,TGTGCCAGCAGCGTAGGAGCCTTCCAACCCTACGAGCAGTACTTC,-,TRBJ2-7,TRBV9
CASSVGPGAGVGEQYF,TGTGCCAGCAGCGTAGGCCCGGGAGCGGGAGTAGGTGAGCAGTACTTC,TRBD2,TRBJ2-7,TRBV9
CASSADSYGYTF,TGTGCCAGCAGCGCGGACAGCTATGGCTACACCTTC,-,TRBJ1-2,TRBV9
CASGVLSGELFF,TGTGCCAGCGGAGTCCTATCCGGGGAGCTGTTTTTT,-,TRBJ2-2,TRBV7-9
CASSPQGFEETQYF,TGTGCCAGTAGTCCCCAGGGGTTCGAAGAGACCCAGTACTTC,-,TRBJ2-5,TRBV19
CASSHGISQRLTDTQYF,TGTGCCAGCAGCCACGGAATTTCTCAGCGGCTCACAGATACGCAGTATTTT,-,TRBJ2-3,TRBV14
CASSLSRQGSYNEQFF,TGCGCCAGCAGCTTGAGTAGACAGGGCTCCTACAATGAGCAGTTCTTC,TRBD1,TRBJ2-1,TRBV5-1
CASSSRPRGNEQFF,TGTGCCAGCAGCTCTCGCCCCCGGGGGAATGAGCAGTTCTTC,-,TRBJ2-1,TRBV5-8
CASSPRDRDEQYF,TGTGCCAGCAGCCCCCGGGACAGGGACGAGCAGTACTTC,TRBD1,TRBJ2-7,TRBV5-8
CASSILERDQPQHF,TGTGCCAGTAGTATTCTGGAGAGAGATCAGCCCCAGCATTTT,-,TRBJ1-5,TRBV19
CASSRAVIAGAGTGELFF,TGCGCCAGCAGCCGCGCCGTGATAGCGGGAGCGGGCACCGGGGAGCTGTTTTTT,TRBD2,TRBJ2-2,TRBV5-1
CSVAGGEETQYF,TGCAGCGTTGCTGGCGGGGAAGAGACCCAGTACTTC,-,TRBJ2-5,TRBV29-1
CASSPGLSADTQYF,TGCGCCAGCAGCCCGGGACTATCGGCAGATACGCAGTATTTT,TRBD2,TRBJ2-3,TRBV5-1
CASSLGRAGATDTQYF,TGCGCCAGCAGCTTAGGACGGGCGGGAGCGACAGATACGCAGTATTTT,TRBD2,TRBJ2-3,TRBV5-1
CASSRRASGTQETQYF,TGTGCCAGTAGCCGACGGGCTAGCGGCACCCAAGAGACCCAGTACTTC,TRBD2,TRBJ2-5,TRBV19
CSARDFTEAFF,TGCAGTGCTAGGGACTTCACTGAAGCTTTCTTT,-,TRBJ1-1,TRBV20-1
CATSRVDRDHGYTF,TGTGCCACCAGCAGAGTGGACAGAGACCATGGCTACACCTTC,-,TRBJ1-2,TRBV15